Below are 11 T cell receptor beta chains sequenced from a single sample in a study of blood T cell repertoires in COVID-19. Using immunoSEQ multiplex PCR, the repertoire was profiled, and TCRdb retains in-frame clones only, with some absent. Of fewer than 250,000 clones listed, 75% to 85% are singletons. The sequenced material came from peripheral blood. These TCRs come from a human donor in a cohort sampled during active COVID-19.

This chain joins TRBV7-9 and TRBJ1-2, with D perhaps TRBD1 (5 bases). Germline loops: CDR1 SEHNR, CDR2 FQNEAQ (reference sequence). The CDR3 extends over 13 amino acids. Trimming took 5 bases from V and 4 from J, leaving 11 bases between them. CDR3 in amino acids: CASSGDRFYGYTF. The CDR3 DNA reads as TGTGCCAGCAGCGGAGACAGATTCTATGGCTACACCTTC.

The V and J genes are TRBV27 and TRBJ2-3; TRBD1 agrees at 10 bases. Germline trimming cut 1 base from V and 5 bases from J; bases unmatched to any gene: 6. The CDR3 length is 16 residues. Germline CDR1 is MNHEY and CDR2 is SMNVEV (reference sequence). The CDR3 protein is CASSLYLDRGEDTQYF. The CDR3 DNA follows: TGTGCCAGCAGTTTATATCTGGACAGGGGGGAAGATACGCAGTATTTT.

The rearrangement joins TRBV5-1 to TRBJ2-5; perhaps TRBD2 as D (6 bases). This CDR3 contains 14 residues. The V gene lost 1 base and the J gene lost 2 bases, with 9 bases spanning the gap. Germline V lookup: CDR1 SGHRS, CDR2 YFSETQ. CDR3: CASSLRAGQETQYF. As DNA, the CDR3 is TGCGCCAGCAGCTTGAGGGCGGGACAAGAGACCCAGTACTTC.

The chain uses TRBV3-1 (or the pseudogene TRBV3-2) and TRBJ2-5; tentative D call: TRBD2 (6 bases). V gave up 3 bases and J gave up 1 base, with 15 bases separating them. The CDR3 loop spans 16 amino acids. CDR1 and CDR2 (germline): LGHDT, YNNKEL (reference sequence). The chain's CDR3 is CASSQRLGPSQETQYF. DNA of the CDR3: TGTGCCAGCAGCCAGCGACTAGGGCCCTCCCAAGAGACCCAGTACTTC.

The J gene is TRBJ2-3, the V gene TRBV14; tentatively, D is TRBD1 (5 bases). This CDR3 has 17 residues. Per germline, CDR1 SGHDN and CDR2 FVKESK. V was cut by 4 bases and J by 0 bases, with 17 bases left in between. This CDR3 is CASSPIYRSSSTDTQYF. The CDR3 coding sequence is TGTGCCAGCAGCCCCATATACAGGTCTTCTAGCACAGATACGCAGTATTTT.

This clone was observed a few times. The chain couples TRBV7-9 to TRBJ2-1; 13 bases are a match to TRBD2. J lost 12 bases, V lost 4 bases, and 3 bases had no gene match. The germline V gene encodes CDR1 SEHNR and CDR2 FQNEAQ (reference sequence). The CDR3 runs 13 residues. This CDR3 reads CASSSGTSGTQFF. The CDR3 nucleotides are TGTGCCAGCAGCTCTGGGACTAGCGGGACGCAGTTCTTC.

V gene TRBV9 combines with J gene TRBJ2-2; D unresolved. Trimming removed 2 bases at V and 5 bases at J, with 10 bases between. Germline V gene lookup returns CDR1 SGDLS and CDR2 YYNGEE. CDR3 length: 14 residues. CDR3 bases: TGTGCCAGCAGCGTTCGAGCTGGTACCGGGGAGCTGTTTTTT. Encoded protein: CASSVRAGTGELFF.

This clone has a handful of counts. The gene calls are TRBV29-1 and TRBJ2-3; D gene ambiguous. This CDR3 is built from 13 residues. V was trimmed by 7 bases and J by 5 bases, leaving 16 bases between them. Germline V lookup: CDR1 SQVTM, CDR2 ANQGSEA. CDR3 sequence (DNA): TGCAGCGGGTCGGGTAAATCCGGAGATACGCAGTATTTT. Its translation is CSGSGKSGDTQYF.

This clone was seen just once. The chain joins TRBV30 to TRBJ1-3; D gene ambiguous. The germline CDR1 and CDR2 sequences are GTSNPN and SVGIG (reference sequence). The ends were cut back, 3 bases at V and 1 base at J, with 4 bases in the middle. The CDR3 extends over 12 amino acids. For the CDR3, the DNA is TGTGCCTGGAGGGAGTCTGGAAACACCATATATTTT. It is translated as CAWRESGNTIYF.

This clone has just one count. The genes are TRBV9 and TRBJ2-7, with a weak D call TRBD1 (5 bases). CDR1 and CDR2 from the germline V gene are SGDLS and YYNGEE. The CDR3 runs to 14 residues. Trimming stripped 3 bases from V and 5 bases from J, with 15 bases between. Here the CDR3 DNA reads TGTGCCAGCAGCGCCCGACAGCTCGACGACGAGCAGTACTTC. Translated: CASSARQLDDEQYF.

V usage is TRBV5-8 and J usage is TRBJ2-5; TRBD2 matches 12 bases. V lost 7 bases and J lost 5; bases outside the gene matches: 12. Per germline, CDR1 SGHTS and CDR2 YDEGEE. The CDR3 runs to 16 residues. The CDR3 sequence: CASLKSTSGSGETQYF. CDR3 coding DNA: TGTGCCAGCCTAAAGTCGACTAGCGGGAGCGGGGAGACCCAGTACTTC.